This entry lists 2 T cell receptor beta chains sequenced from one sample in a study of T cell responses to AZD1222 COVID-19 vaccine. Sequencing used immunoSEQ multiplex PCR; TCRdb keeps in-frame clones, though not all of them. The sample lists roughly 70,000 clones, roughly four fifths seen once, with 5% to 6% in the top ten. The source was peripheral blood, collected on day 0 of AZD1222 vaccination. The origin of the receptors is an adult in good health.

The rearrangement links TRBV9 to TRBJ2-1, with D perhaps TRBD1 or TRBD2 (6 bases each). Germline V gene sequence: CDR1 SGDLS, CDR2 YYNGEE. Trimming shortened V by 6 bases and J by 7 bases, and 20 bases separated the two germline ends. CDR3 length equals 15 residues. For the CDR3, the DNA is TGTGCCAGCACGTTGGGTGGGGGGCAAGGGAATGAGCAGTTCTTC. Its protein is CASTLGGGQGNEQFF.

The J gene is TRBJ1-6, the V gene TRBV2; TRBD1 is a possible D gene (5 bases). V lost 3 bases and J 12 bases, leaving 12 bases between the germline ends. The V gene's germline CDR1 is SNHLY and CDR2 FYNNEI. The CDR3 is made up of 13 amino acids. The CDR3 DNA sequence: TGTGCCAGCAGTGACGATAGACAGAAACCCCTCCACTTT. Translating it yields CASSDDRQKPLHF.